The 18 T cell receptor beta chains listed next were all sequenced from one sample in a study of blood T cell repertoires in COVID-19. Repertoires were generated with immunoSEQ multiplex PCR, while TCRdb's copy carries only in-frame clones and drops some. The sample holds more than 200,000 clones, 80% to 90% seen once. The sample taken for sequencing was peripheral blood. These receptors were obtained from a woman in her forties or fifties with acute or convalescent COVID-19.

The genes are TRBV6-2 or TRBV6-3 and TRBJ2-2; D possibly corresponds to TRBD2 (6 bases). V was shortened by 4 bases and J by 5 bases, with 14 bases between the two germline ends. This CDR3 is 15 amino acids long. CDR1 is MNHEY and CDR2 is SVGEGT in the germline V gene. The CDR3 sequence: CASSSTGVWTGELFF. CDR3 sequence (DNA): TGTGCCAGCAGTTCTACGGGGGTTTGGACCGGGGAGCTGTTTTTT.

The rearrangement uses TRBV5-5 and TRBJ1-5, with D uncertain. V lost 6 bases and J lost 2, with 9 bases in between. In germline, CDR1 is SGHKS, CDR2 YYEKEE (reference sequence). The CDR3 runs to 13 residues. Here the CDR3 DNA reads TGTGCCAGCAACGGGGAAGGCAATCAGCCCCAGCATTTT. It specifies CASNGEGNQPQHF.

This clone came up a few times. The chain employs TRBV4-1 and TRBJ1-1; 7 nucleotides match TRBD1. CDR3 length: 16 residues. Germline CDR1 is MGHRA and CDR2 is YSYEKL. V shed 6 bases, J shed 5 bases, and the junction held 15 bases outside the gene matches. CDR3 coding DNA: TGCGCCAGCAGATGGGACAGAGGTTATGGGAATACTGAAGCTTTCTTT. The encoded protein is CASRWDRGYGNTEAFF.

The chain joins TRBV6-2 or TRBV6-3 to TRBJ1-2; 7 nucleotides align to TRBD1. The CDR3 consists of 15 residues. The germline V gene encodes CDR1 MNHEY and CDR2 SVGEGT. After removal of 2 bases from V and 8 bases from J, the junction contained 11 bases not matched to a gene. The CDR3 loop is CASSYVSTGPEGYTF. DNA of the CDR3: TGTGCCAGCAGTTACGTCTCGACAGGGCCTGAGGGCTACACCTTC.

This chain's CDR3 is CASSPSIGTNTGELFF. The DNA of the CDR3 is TGTGCCAGCAGCCCCTCAATCGGGACGAACACCGGGGAGCTGTTTTTT. The chain combines TRBV13 with TRBJ2-2; TRBD2 might be the D (5 bases). CDR3 length equals 16 residues. Trimming took 5 bases from V and 0 from J, leaving 13 bases between them. Germline CDR1 PRHDT, CDR2 FYEKMQ (reference sequence).

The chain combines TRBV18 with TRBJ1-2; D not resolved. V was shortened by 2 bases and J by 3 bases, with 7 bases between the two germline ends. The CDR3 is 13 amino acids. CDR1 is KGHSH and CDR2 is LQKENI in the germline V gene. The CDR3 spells CASSPSGDYGYTF. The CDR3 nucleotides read TGTGCCAGCTCACCAAGCGGGGACTATGGCTACACCTTC.

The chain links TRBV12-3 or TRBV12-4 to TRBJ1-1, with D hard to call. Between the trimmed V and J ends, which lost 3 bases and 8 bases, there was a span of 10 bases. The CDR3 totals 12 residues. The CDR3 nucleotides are TGTGCCAGCAGTTTGGGGAGCGGGGAAGCTTTCTTT. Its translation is CASSLGSGEAFF.

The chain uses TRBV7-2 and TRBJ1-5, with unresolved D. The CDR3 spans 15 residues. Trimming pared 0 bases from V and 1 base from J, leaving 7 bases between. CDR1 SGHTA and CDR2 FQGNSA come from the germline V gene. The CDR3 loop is CASSLARGSNQPQHF. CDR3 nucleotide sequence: TGTGCCAGCAGCTTAGCCCGGGGAAGCAATCAGCCCCAGCATTTT.

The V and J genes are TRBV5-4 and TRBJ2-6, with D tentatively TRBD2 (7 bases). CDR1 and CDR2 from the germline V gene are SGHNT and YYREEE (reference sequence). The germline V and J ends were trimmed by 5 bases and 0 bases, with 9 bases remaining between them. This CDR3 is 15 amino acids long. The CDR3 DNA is TGTGCCAGCAGGGGAGGGGGCTCTGGGGCCAACGTCCTGACTTTC. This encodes CASRGGGSGANVLTF.

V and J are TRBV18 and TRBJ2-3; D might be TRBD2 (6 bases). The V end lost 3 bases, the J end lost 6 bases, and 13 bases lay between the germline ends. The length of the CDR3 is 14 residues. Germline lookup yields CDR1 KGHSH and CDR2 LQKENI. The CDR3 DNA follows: TGTGCCAGCTCACCGGGGACTCCCGGGGATACGCAGTATTTT. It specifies CASSPGTPGDTQYF. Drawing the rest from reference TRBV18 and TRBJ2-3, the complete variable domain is NAGVMQNPRHLVRRRGQEARLRCSPMKGHSHVYWYRQLPEEGLKFMVYLQKENIIDESGMPKERFSAEFPKEGPSILRIQQVVRGDSAAYFCASSPGTPGDTQYFGPGTRLTVL.

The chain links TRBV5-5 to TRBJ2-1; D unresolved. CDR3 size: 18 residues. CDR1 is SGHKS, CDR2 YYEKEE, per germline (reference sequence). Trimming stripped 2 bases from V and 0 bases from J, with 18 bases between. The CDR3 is CASSFLVTPGYSYNEQFF. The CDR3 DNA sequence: TGTGCCAGCAGCTTTCTTGTTACGCCGGGTTACTCCTACAATGAGCAGTTCTTC.

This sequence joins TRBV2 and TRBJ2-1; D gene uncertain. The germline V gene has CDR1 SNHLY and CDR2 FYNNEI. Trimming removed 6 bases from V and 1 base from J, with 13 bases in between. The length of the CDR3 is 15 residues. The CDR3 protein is CASRSGLSSYNEQFF. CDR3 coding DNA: TGTGCCAGCAGGTCTGGGCTCAGTTCCTACAATGAGCAGTTCTTC.

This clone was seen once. CDR3 DNA sequence: TGTGCCAGCTCCTTGACAGGGGGCAGGGGTCAGCCCCAGCATTTT. Translation: CASSLTGGRGQPQHF. The chain is built from TRBV18 and TRBJ1-5; 10 positions match TRBD1. Germline CDR1 and CDR2: KGHSH and LQKENI. J lost 6 bases, V lost 6 bases, and 8 bases had no gene match. The CDR3 has 15 amino acids.

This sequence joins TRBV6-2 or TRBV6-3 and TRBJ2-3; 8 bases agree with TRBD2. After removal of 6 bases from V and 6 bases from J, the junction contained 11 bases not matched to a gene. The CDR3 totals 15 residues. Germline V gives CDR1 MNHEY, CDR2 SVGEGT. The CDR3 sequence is CASSLGKREIDTQYF. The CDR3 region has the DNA TGTGCCAGCAGCCTCGGGAAGCGGGAGATCGATACGCAGTATTTT.

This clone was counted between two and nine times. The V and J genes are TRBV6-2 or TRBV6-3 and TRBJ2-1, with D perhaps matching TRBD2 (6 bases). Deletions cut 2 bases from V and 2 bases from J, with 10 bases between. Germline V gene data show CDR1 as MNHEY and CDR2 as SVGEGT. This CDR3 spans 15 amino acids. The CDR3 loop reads CASSYELAPYNEQFF. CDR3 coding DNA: TGTGCCAGCAGTTACGAGCTAGCGCCCTACAATGAGCAGTTCTTC.

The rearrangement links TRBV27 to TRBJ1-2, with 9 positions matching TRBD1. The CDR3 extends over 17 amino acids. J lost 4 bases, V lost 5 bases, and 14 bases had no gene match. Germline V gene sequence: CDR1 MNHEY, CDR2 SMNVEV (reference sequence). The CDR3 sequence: CASSPIPGTGRSYGYTF. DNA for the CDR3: TGTGCCAGCAGTCCGATTCCCGGGACAGGGAGGTCCTATGGCTACACCTTC.

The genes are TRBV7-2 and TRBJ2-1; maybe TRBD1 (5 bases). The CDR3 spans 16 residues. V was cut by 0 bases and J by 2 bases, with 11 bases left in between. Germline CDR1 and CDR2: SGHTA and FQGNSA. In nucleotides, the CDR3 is TGTGCCAGCAGCTTAGCTTGGGGCTCGACCTACAATGAGCAGTTCTTC. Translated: CASSLAWGSTYNEQFF.

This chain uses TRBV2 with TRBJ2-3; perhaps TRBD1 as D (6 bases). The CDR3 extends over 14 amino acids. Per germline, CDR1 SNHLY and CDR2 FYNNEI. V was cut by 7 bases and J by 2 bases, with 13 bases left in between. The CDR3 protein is CASNQGNPTDTQYF. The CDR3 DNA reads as TGTGCCAGCAATCAGGGGAACCCCACAGATACGCAGTATTTT.